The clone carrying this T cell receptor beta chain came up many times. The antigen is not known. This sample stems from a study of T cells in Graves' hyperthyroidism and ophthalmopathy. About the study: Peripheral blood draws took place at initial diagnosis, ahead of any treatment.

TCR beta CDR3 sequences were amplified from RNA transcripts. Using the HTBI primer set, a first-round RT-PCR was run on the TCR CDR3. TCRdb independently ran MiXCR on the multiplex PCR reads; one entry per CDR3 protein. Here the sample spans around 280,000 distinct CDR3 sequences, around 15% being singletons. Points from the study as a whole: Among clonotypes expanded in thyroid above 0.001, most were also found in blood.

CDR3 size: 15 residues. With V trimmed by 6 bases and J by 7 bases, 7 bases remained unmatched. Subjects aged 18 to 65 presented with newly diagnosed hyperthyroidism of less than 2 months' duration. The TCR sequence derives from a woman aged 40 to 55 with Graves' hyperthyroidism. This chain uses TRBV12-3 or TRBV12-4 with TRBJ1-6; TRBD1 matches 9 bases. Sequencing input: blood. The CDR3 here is CASSQQGAKNSPLHF. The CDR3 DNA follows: TGTGCCAGCAGCCAACAGGGGGCAAAGAATTCACCCCTCCACTTT.